This T cell receptor beta chain appears in the sequencing data of a study of regulatory T cells in long-lasting Graves disease. Time point given: newly diagnosed GD, antithyroid drugs for less than 3 months. Extracted RNA from PBMCs served as the source of the TCR library. Per germline, CDR1 LNHDA and CDR2 SQIVND (reference sequence). This CDR3 contains 15 residues. A note on this clonotype: One junction end disagrees with the germline gene, perhaps due to a read error.

Arm-PCR of CDR3 regions and iRepertoire HTBI primers were the basis on which TCR beta libraries were built. TCRdb itself ran the multiplex PCR reads through MiXCR, one entry per CDR3 protein. Of hundreds of thousands of distinct CDR3 sequences in the sample, around 17% were seen once. The same sample was also used in a study of T cells in Graves' hyperthyroidism and ophthalmopathy.

The receptor comes from a woman in her 30s with Graves disease. The sequencing used peripheral blood mononuclear cells (PBMCs), collected at new diagnosis, from a patient treated with antithyroid drugs. The chain carries TRBV19 and TRBJ1-1; D ambiguous. CDR3 coding DNA: TGTGCCAGTAGTATATCCGATTCCCCGAACACTGGAGCTTTCTTT. It is translated as CASSISDSPNTGAFF.